This T cell receptor (beta chain) was documented in a study of cytomegalovirus exposure and HLA in healthy donors. About the study: Some 85 million unique TCRs, all from HLA-typed donors, were included in an early release of the data. Findings of the study overall: By HLA locus, TCR association rates varied in a later analysis, with DRB1 showing the most and HLA-C the fewest.

V was pared by 4 bases and J by 2 bases, with 1 base of the junction left unmatched. This CDR3 region has 14 residues. The V gene's germline CDR1 is ENHRY and CDR2 SYGVKD. Worth noting for this clone: Its antigen is as yet unknown.

Primers: 60 Vbeta forward and 13 Jbeta reverse. The data were produced by immunoSEQ multiplex PCR, yet TCRdb's version contains in-frame clones alone and is incomplete. The sample lists about 170,000 clones, roughly 80% occurring once. The genes are TRBV10-3 and TRBJ1-1; 10 nucleotides agree with TRBD1. Sequenced input: PBMCs. The origin of this receptor is a woman between 50 and 59 years old in good health and CMV-seropositive. CDR3 nucleotides: TGTGCCATCAGTGGGACAGGGGGAAACACTGAAGCTTTCTTT. Encoded protein: CAISGTGGNTEAFF.